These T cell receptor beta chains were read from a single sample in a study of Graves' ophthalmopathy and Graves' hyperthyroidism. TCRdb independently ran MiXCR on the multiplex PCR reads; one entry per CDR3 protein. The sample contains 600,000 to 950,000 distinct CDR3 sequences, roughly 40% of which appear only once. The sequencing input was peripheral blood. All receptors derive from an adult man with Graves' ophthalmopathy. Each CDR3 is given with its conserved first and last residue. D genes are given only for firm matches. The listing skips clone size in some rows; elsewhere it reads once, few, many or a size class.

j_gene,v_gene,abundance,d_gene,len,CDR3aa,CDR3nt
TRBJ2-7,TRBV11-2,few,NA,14,CASSLGWESYEQYF,TGTGCCAGCAGCTTAGGATGGGAATCCTACGAGCAGTACTTC
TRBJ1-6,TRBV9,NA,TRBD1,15,CASSVDGTGGSPLHF,TGTGCCAGCAGCGTAGACGGGACAGGGGGTTCACCCCTCCACTTT
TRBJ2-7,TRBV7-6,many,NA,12,CASSFQGGEQYF,TGTGCCAGCAGCTTCCAGGGGGGCGAGCAGTACTTC
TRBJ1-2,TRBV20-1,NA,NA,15,CSAREGRGIGYGYTF,TGCAGTGCTAGAGAGGGCAGGGGAATAGGGTATGGCTACACCTTC
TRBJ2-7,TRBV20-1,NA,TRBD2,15,CSARESASGTYEQYF,TGCAGTGCTAGAGAATCGGCTAGCGGGACCTACGAGCAGTACTTC
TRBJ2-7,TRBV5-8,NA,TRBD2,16,CASSLISGRRVYEQYF,TGTGCCAGCAGCTTGATCAGCGGGAGGAGGGTCTACGAGCAGTACTTC
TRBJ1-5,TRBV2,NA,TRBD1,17,CASSSSRDSFGNQPQHF,TGTGCCAGCTCATCGTCCCGGGACAGTTTTGGCAATCAGCCCCAGCATTTT
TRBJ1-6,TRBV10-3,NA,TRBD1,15,CAISVETGGGSPLHF,TGTGCCATCAGTGTTGAGACAGGGGGCGGTTCACCCCTCCACTTT
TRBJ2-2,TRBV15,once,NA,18,CATSRGVAGTLNTGELFF,TGTGCCACCAGCAGAGGGGTCGCCGGCACTTTGAACACCGGGGAGCTGTTTTTT
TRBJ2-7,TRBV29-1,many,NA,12,CSVEDLRAEQYF,TGCAGCGTTGAAGATCTCAGGGCAGAGCAGTACTTC
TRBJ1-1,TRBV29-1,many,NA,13,CSVEGAERTEAFF,TGCAGCGTTGAGGGGGCGGAGAGGACTGAAGCTTTCTTT
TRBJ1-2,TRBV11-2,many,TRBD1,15,CASSPRTGPAHGYTF,TGTGCCAGCAGCCCCCGGACAGGGCCCGCGCACGGCTACACCTTC
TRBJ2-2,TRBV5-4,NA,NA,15,CASSLARKNTGQLFF,TGTGCCAGCAGCTTGGCCAGGAAAAACACCGGGCAGCTGTTTTTT
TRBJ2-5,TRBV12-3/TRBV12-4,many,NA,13,CASSPLGQETQYF,TGTGCCAGCAGTCCGCTAGGACAAGAGACCCAGTACTTC
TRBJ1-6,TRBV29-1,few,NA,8,CSVSPLHF,TGCAGCGTTTCACCCCTCCACTTT
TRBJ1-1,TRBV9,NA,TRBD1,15,CASSQRDRGYGEAFF,TGTGCCAGCAGTCAGAGGGACAGGGGGTATGGTGAAGCTTTCTTT
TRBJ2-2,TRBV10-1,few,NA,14,CASSDRGVAGELFF,TGCGCCAGCAGTGATCGCGGGGTTGCCGGGGAGCTGTTTTTT
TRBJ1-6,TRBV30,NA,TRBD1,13,CAWSESDRRPLHF,TGTGCCTGGAGTGAATCGGACAGGCGACCCCTCCACTTT
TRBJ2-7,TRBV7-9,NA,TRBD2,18,CASSDLGTSGVGVYEQYF,TGTGCCAGCAGCGACTTGGGGACTAGCGGAGTTGGGGTCTACGAGCAGTACTTC
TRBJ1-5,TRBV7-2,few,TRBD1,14,CASSSWDRNQPQHF,TGTGCCAGCAGCTCCTGGGACAGAAATCAGCCCCAGCATTTT
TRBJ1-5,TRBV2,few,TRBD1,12,CASKTGDQPQHF,TGTGCCAGCAAGACAGGGGATCAGCCCCAGCATTTT
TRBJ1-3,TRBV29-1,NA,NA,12,CSVYGYRDTIYF,TGCAGCGTTTACGGGTACAGGGACACCATATATTTT
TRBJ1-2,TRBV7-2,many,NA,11,CASSNRRGYTF,TGTGCCAGCAGCAATCGACGGGGCTACACCTTC
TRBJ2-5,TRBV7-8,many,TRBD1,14,CASSPPGGQETQYF,TGTGCCAGCAGCCCACCAGGGGGACAAGAGACCCAGTACTTC
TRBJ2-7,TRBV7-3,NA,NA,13,CASSFRGLNEQYF,TGTGCCAGCAGTTTTCGCGGGCTGAACGAGCAGTACTTC
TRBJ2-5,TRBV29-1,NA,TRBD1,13,CSVEKDREETQYF,TGCAGCGTTGAGAAAGACAGGGAGGAGACCCAGTACTTC
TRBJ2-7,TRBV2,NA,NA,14,CASDRAGRSYEQYF,TGTGCCAGCGACCGGGCAGGGCGCTCCTACGAGCAGTACTTC